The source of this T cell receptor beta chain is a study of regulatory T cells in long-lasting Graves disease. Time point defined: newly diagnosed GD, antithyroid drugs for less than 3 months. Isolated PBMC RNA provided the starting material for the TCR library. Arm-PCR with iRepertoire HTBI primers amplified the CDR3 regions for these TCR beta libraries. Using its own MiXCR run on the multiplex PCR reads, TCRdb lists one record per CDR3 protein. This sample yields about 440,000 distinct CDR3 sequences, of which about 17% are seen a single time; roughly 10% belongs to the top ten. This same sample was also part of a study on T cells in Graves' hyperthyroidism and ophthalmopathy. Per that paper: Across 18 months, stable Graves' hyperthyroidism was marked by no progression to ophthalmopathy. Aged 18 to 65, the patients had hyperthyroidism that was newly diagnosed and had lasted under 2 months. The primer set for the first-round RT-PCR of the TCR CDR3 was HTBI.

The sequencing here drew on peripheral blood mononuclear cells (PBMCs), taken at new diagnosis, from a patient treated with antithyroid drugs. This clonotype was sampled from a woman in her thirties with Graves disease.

DNA of the CDR3: TGTGCCAGCAGCGCAGCAGGGTTAGTCTACAATGAGCAGTTCTTC. It is translated as CASSAAGLVYNEQFF. The J gene is TRBJ2-1, the V gene TRBV5-5; D may be TRBD1 (5 bases). The V gene lost 4 bases and the J gene lost 3 bases, with 14 bases spanning the gap. The CDR3 length is 15 residues. From germline, CDR1 is SGHKS and CDR2 YYEKEE (reference sequence).